This paragraph reports one T cell receptor (beta chain). Time point: pre-treatment sample, taken before nivolumab and TIL therapy. The source of the sample is a study of TIL therapy for anti-PD-1-resistant metastatic lung cancer. Sequencing used immunoSEQ v3. Measured with immunoSEQ multiplex PCR; TCRdb has only the in-frame clones, and not every one. This sample has about 19,000 clones, with almost 80% found just once. This sequence was found in a person aged 25 to 85 with non-small cell lung cancer. The sample was blood, taken at baseline.

The CDR3 nucleotides are TGTGCCAGCAGCATACCCGGGGGGACAACTGAAGCTTTCTTT. Translated: CASSIPGGTTEAFF. V gene TRBV2 combines with J gene TRBJ1-1, with a possible D match to TRBD1 (6 bases). V lost 6 bases to trimming and J lost 5 bases, with 16 bases between them. The CDR3 consists of 14 residues. Germline V gene sequence: CDR1 SNHLY, CDR2 FYNNEI.